One and the same sample provided the 23 T cell receptor beta chains below, sequenced in a study of cytomegalovirus exposure and HLA in healthy donors (TCRdb year 2017). Library creation used the immunoSEQ multiplex PCR assay. The multiplex PCR relied on a mix of 60 forward primers for TCR Vbeta segments and 13 reverse primers for TCR Jbeta segments. As stored in TCRdb, this immuneACCESS dataset retains in-frame rearrangements with V and J assigned. A fraction of the clones does not appear; measured against another copy, unresolved V genes explain less than half of the discrepancy, and the remainder lacks a known reason. Recorded for this sample are about 120,000 clones; about 74% of them occurred a single time. The leading ten clones occupy 2.7% of the sample. Sequenced material: PBMCs. These receptors all stem from a woman in her thirties or forties in good health and CMV-seropositive.

The chain carries TRBV6-5 and TRBJ2-7; 8 bases match TRBD2. Germline V gene lookup returns CDR1 MNHEY and CDR2 SVGAGI. The CDR3 is 13 amino acids. V shed 6 bases, J shed 2 bases, and the junction held 3 bases outside the gene matches. The CDR3 nucleotides are TGTGCCAGCAGACAGCGGGGGACCTACGAGCAGTACTTC. Protein sequence: CASRQRGTYEQYF.

The V gene is TRBV19, the J gene TRBJ1-5, with a tentative D call TRBD1 (6 bases). The V gene lost 2 bases and the J gene lost 7 bases, with 15 bases spanning the gap. The CDR3 has 15 amino acids. Germline V gene data show CDR1 as LNHDA and CDR2 as SQIVND (reference sequence). The CDR3 nucleotides are TGTGCCAGTAGTATACCCGAATCAGGGGTCCAGCCCCAGCATTTT. The encoded protein is CASSIPESGVQPQHF.

V gene TRBV11-2 combines with J gene TRBJ2-5; weak D call: TRBD1 (6 bases). V shed 5 bases and J shed 5 bases, with 18 bases lying between them. Germline CDR1 and CDR2: SGHAT and FQNNGV. The CDR3 extends over 15 amino acids. DNA of the CDR3: TGTGCCAGCAGCCAATTACAGGGTGTTGGGGAGACCCAGTACTTC. Amino acid sequence: CASSQLQGVGETQYF. Based on the CDR3 plus reference TRBV11-2 and TRBJ2-5, the full variable domain is EAGVAQSPRYKIIEKRQSVAFWCNPISGHATLYWYQQILGQGPKLLIQFQNNGVVDDSQLPKDRFSAERLKGVDSTLKIQPAKLEDSAVYLCASSQLQGVGETQYFGPGTRLLVL.

This clone has a handful of counts. V and J are TRBV9 and TRBJ2-3; 9 bases map to TRBD1. The CDR3 totals 17 residues. The germline V gene has CDR1 SGDLS and CDR2 YYNGEE. Losses at the gene ends were 0 bases for V and 4 bases for J; bases not matched to a gene: 9. CDR3 amino acids: CASSVEAGQGGADTQYF. In nucleotides, the CDR3 is TGTGCCAGCAGCGTAGAGGCGGGACAGGGAGGGGCAGATACGCAGTATTTT.

This chain joins TRBV7-2 and TRBJ2-2; 9 bases match TRBD1. The J call is doubtful: the DNA matches TRBJ1-3 better. The CDR3 contains 16 residues. The germline V gene has CDR1 SGHTA and CDR2 FQGNSA. The CDR3 nucleotides are TGTGCCAGCAGCCCCCAACAGGGGGCGACTGGAAACACCATATATTTT. Encoded protein: CASSPQQGATGNTIYF.

The gene calls are TRBV18 and TRBJ1-1; D may be TRBD1 (6 bases). V lost 1 base and J 1 base, leaving 13 bases between the germline ends. CDR1 is KGHSH, CDR2 LQKENI, per germline. The CDR3 length is 16 residues. This CDR3 is CASSPRQGRANTEAFF. Written as DNA, the CDR3 is TGTGCCAGCTCACCACGGCAGGGGAGGGCGAACACTGAAGCTTTCTTT.

A single count supports this clone. The CDR3 bases are TGTGCCAGCAGTGCCAAGCAGGGATCACAGCCCCAGCATTTT. Protein: CASSAKQGSQPQHF. This chain joins TRBV6-1 and TRBJ1-5; TRBD1 might be the D (5 bases). The CDR3 has 14 residues. V was trimmed by 4 bases and J by 7 bases, leaving 14 bases between them. The germline gives CDR1 MNHNS, CDR2 SASEGT.

There are a few counts of this clone. The V gene is TRBV5-5, the J gene TRBJ1-2; 7 positions match TRBD1. Germline V lookup: CDR1 SGHKS, CDR2 YYEKEE (reference sequence). The CDR3 totals 15 residues. With 1 base clipped from V and 10 bases from J, the junction kept 13 bases outside the gene matches. The CDR3 sequence is CASSLSLQGQLHYTF. In DNA form, the CDR3 reads TGTGCCAGCAGCTTGTCCCTACAGGGGCAACTTCACTACACCTTC.

The sample holds one count of this clone. The V call is TRBV7-2, the J call TRBJ2-5; 13 nucleotides align to TRBD2. The CDR3 length is 15 residues. V shed 1 base, J shed 9 bases, and the junction held 5 bases outside the gene matches. Germline-derived CDR1 and CDR2 are SGHTA and FQGNSA. This CDR3 reads CASSLVPLAGGPQYF. In nucleotides, the CDR3 is TGTGCCAGCAGCTTAGTCCCACTAGCGGGAGGGCCCCAGTACTTC. Full variable domain (outside the CDR3, taken from reference TRBV7-2 and TRBJ2-5): GAGVSQSPSNKVTEKGKDVELRCDPISGHTALYWYRQSLGQGLEFLIYFQGNSAPDKSGLPSDRFSAERTGGSVSTLTIQRTQQEDSAVYLCASSLVPLAGGPQYFGPGTRLLVL.

The gene calls are TRBV9 and TRBJ2-1; perhaps TRBD1 as D (5 bases). Germline-derived CDR1 and CDR2 are SGDLS and YYNGEE. The CDR3 sequence is 16 residues long. V lost 0 bases to trimming and J lost 8 bases, with 18 bases between them. DNA of the CDR3: TGTGCCAGCAGCGTAGCAGGGATTGACACACAATATGAGCAGTTCTTC. As protein: CASSVAGIDTQYEQFF.

V is TRBV6-1 and J is TRBJ2-1; D perhaps matches TRBD1 (10 bases). This CDR3 spans 19 amino acids. Trimming pared 2 bases from V and 3 bases from J, leaving 23 bases between. Germline V gives CDR1 MNHNS, CDR2 SASEGT. This chain's CDR3 is CASSERGTGAGGVYNEQFF. The CDR3, as DNA: TGTGCCAGCAGTGAAAGGGGGACAGGGGCGGGGGGGGTCTACAATGAGCAGTTCTTC.

The chain uses TRBV9 and TRBJ2-7, with D tentatively TRBD1 (5 bases). CDR1 is SGDLS and CDR2 is YYNGEE in the germline V gene. The CDR3 spans 16 residues. The ends were cut back, 0 bases at V and 2 bases at J, with 15 bases in the middle. CDR3 DNA: TGTGCCAGCAGCGTAGTCCCGACAGCCGGTCCCTACGAGCAGTACTTC. The encoded protein is CASSVVPTAGPYEQYF.

The chain couples TRBV18 to TRBJ1-1; possible D gene TRBD1, 5 bases. The CDR3 spans 13 residues. Germline V gene data show CDR1 as KGHSH and CDR2 as LQKENI. With 10 bases removed from V and 0 bases from J, the gap between germline ends came to 12 bases. The CDR3 here is CATTGTLNTEAFF. CDR3 in DNA: TGTGCCACGACGGGGACTCTGAACACTGAAGCTTTCTTT.

This sequence joins TRBV7-2 and TRBJ1-2; weak D call: TRBD1 (5 bases). Germline V gene sequence: CDR1 SGHTA, CDR2 FQGNSA. The germline V and J ends were trimmed by 5 bases and 0 bases, with 13 bases remaining between them. This CDR3 contains 15 residues. The DNA for the CDR3 is TGTGCCAGCAGCCTCGGACAACCTACTAACTATGGCTACACCTTC. It translates to CASSLGQPTNYGYTF. The complete variable domain, with remaining parts taken from reference TRBV7-2 and TRBJ1-2, reads GAGVSQSPSNKVTEKGKDVELRCDPISGHTALYWYRQSLGQGLEFLIYFQGNSAPDKSGLPSDRFSAERTGGSVSTLTIQRTQQEDSAVYLCASSLGQPTNYGYTFGSGTRLTVV.

The V call is TRBV5-1, the J call TRBJ2-7, with a possible D match to TRBD2 (5 bases). This CDR3 comprises 15 residues. V lost 2 bases, J lost 4 bases, and 16 bases lay in between. Germline CDR1 is SGHRS and CDR2 is YFSETQ. For the CDR3, the DNA is TGCGCCAGCAGCTTAGGCGGCCTACTAGTTTACGAGCAGTACTTC. This translates into CASSLGGLLVYEQYF.

This chain connects TRBV10-3 to TRBJ2-1; 10 bases are a match to TRBD2. CDR1 is ENHRY and CDR2 is SYGVKD in the germline V gene. This CDR3 spans 15 amino acids. The J segment lost 5 bases and the V segment lost 0 bases, leaving 1 base of the junction unmatched. This chain's CDR3 is CAISESLAGDNEQFF. The DNA of the CDR3 is TGTGCCATCAGTGAGTCGCTAGCGGGGGACAATGAGCAGTTCTTC.

V usage is TRBV5-8 and J usage is TRBJ2-7; 9 nucleotides match TRBD1. Germline V gene lookup returns CDR1 SGHTS and CDR2 YDEGEE. Unmatched junction bases numbered 4, after V lost 6 bases and J lost 3 bases. The CDR3 loop spans 13 amino acids. The CDR3 DNA follows: TGTGCCAGCATCACGGACAGGGGCTACGAGCAGTACTTC. This sequence encodes CASITDRGYEQYF.

This rearrangement joins TRBV6-1 to TRBJ1-3; the D gene is possibly TRBD1 (6 bases). Germline-derived CDR1 and CDR2 are MNHNS and SASEGT. Trimming took off 0 bases at V and 3 bases at J, with 15 bases between the two ends. The CDR3 runs to 17 residues. CDR3: CASSEARGFGSGNTIYF. The CDR3 DNA follows: TGTGCCAGCAGTGAAGCAAGGGGGTTTGGTAGTGGAAACACCATATATTTT.

This chain links TRBV7-9 with TRBJ2-7; a possible D gene is TRBD2 (6 bases). V lost 2 bases and J 0 bases, leaving 11 bases between the germline ends. The germline V gene has CDR1 SEHNR and CDR2 FQNEAQ (reference sequence). The CDR3 contains 15 residues. DNA of the CDR3: TGTGCCAGCAGCTTACATTCCGGGAGCTCCTACGAGCAGTACTTC. As protein: CASSLHSGSSYEQYF.

As DNA, the CDR3 is TGTGCCAGCAGGGCCCTTGGACTAGGGAATGGGGATACGCAGTATTTT. It codes for CASRALGLGNGDTQYF. The V gene is TRBV2, the J gene TRBJ2-3; TRBD2 matches at 7 bases. Germline lookup yields CDR1 SNHLY and CDR2 FYNNEI. Trimming cost V 6 bases and J 6 bases; bases outside gene matches: 15. CDR3 length equals 16 residues.

This clone appeared a single time. The chain combines TRBV7-2 with TRBJ2-3; D call uncertain. The CDR3 extends over 13 amino acids. The germline V gene encodes CDR1 SGHTA and CDR2 FQGNSA. The V and J ends lost 2 bases and 6 bases respectively, with 9 bases between them. The CDR3 DNA reads as TGTGCCAGCAGCTTAACGAGGATTGATACGCAGTATTTT. This gives the protein CASSLTRIDTQYF.

The chain uses TRBV7-2 and TRBJ2-5; D might be TRBD1 (6 bases). V was trimmed by 5 bases and J by 2 bases, leaving 9 bases between them. Germline CDR1 reads SGHTA; CDR2 reads FQGNSA. This CDR3 region has 13 residues. In DNA form, the CDR3 reads TGTGCCAGCAGCCAGGGGATACAAGAGACCCAGTACTTC. This translates into CASSQGIQETQYF.

This clone was seen a handful of times. The J gene is TRBJ2-3, the V gene TRBV9; 7 bases agree with TRBD1. Germline trimming cut 3 bases from V and 6 bases from J; bases unmatched to any gene: 10. The CDR3 runs to 15 residues. CDR1 SGDLS and CDR2 YYNGEE come from the germline V gene. CDR3 nucleotide sequence: TGTGCCAGCAGCGCGCAGGCAGGGGGATGGGATACGCAGTATTTT. It encodes CASSAQAGGWDTQYF.